Listed here is a single TCR beta chain. Antigen specificity is unknown. The sample belongs to a study of identifying expanded T cells in peripheral blood. General study points: Two-week clone count variance significantly increased as total template count grew. Over about two and four weeks, about 15 and 18 clones changed, versus approximately 1.1 between replicates.

Collection occurred without any documented infections or immune events in donors. The CDR3 has 13 amino acids. Germline V CDR1 and CDR2: LGHNA, YNFKEQ. Trimming shortened V by 1 base and J by 6 bases, and 7 bases separated the two germline ends. Sequencing used immunoSEQ multiplex PCR; TCRdb keeps in-frame clones, though not all of them. The sample holds roughly 84,000 clones, around 90% seen once. This TCR was recovered from a person aged 18 to 70 in good health. Specimen: blood. This chain connects TRBV4-2 to TRBJ2-1; D is uncertain. The CDR3 nucleotides are TGTGCCAGCAGCCAAGGGGAAATCAATGAGCAGTTCTTC. Translating gives CASSQGEINEQFF.